Here is one T cell receptor beta chain with its context. Its specificity is unknown. The junction differs from germline at one of its ends, possibly a read error. Germline lookup yields CDR1 SEHNR and CDR2 FQNEAQ (reference sequence). CDR3 size: 16 residues. From the 120-subject validation cohort, which was separate from the approximately 700-subject first cohort, the donors were drawn. Profiling relied on immunoSEQ multiplex PCR, and the TCRdb table lists in-frame clones only, not all of them. Among hundreds of thousands of clones listed, over 70% were seen once. The sample originates from a study of cytomegalovirus exposure and HLA in healthy donors. Overall study context: Later analysis reported that the approximately 120 validation repertoires shared the platform of the roughly 630 first-cohort repertoires.

Study conclusions and caveats: A classifier reportedly called cytomegalovirus status with high sensitivity and specificity.

This TCR came from a woman under 40 in good health and CMV-seropositive. Sequenced sample: PBMCs. The J gene is TRBJ2-2, the V gene TRBV7-9; tentatively, D is TRBD2 (6 bases). CDR3 residues: CASSLGMGGGPGELFF. The CDR3 DNA is TGTGCCAGCAGTTTAGGAATGGGAGGAGGACCCGGGGAGCTGTTTTTT. The entire variable domain, with the rest obtained from reference TRBV7-9 and TRBJ2-2, is as follows: DTGVSQNPRHKITKRGQNVTFRCDPISEHNRLYWYRQTLGQGPEFLTYFQNEAQLEKSRLLSDRFSAERPKGSFSTLEIQRTEQGDSAMYLCASSLGMGGGPGELFFGEGSRLTVL.